Below are 20 T cell receptor beta chains sequenced from a single sample in a study of Ad26.COV2.S vaccination and SARS-CoV-2 variants. TCRdb's copy holds only in-frame clones and misses some; the assay was immunoSEQ multiplex PCR. The sample includes 290,000 or so clones, more than 70% seen only once; the top ten take approximately 3.4%. Documented treatment: some 19 received Ad26.COV2.S at low or high dose, single or two shots; about 5 received placebo; per-sample allocation not given. Specimens were obtained on day 63 following the first vaccine or placebo injection. This specimen consisted of peripheral blood, obtained in a trial of Ad26.COV2.S vaccine versus placebo. Receptors originate from a person aged 18-60 years who received the Ad26.COV2.S COVID-19 vaccine or a placebo.

The chain is built from TRBV7-9 and TRBJ1-4; no reliable D call. Between the trimmed V and J ends, which lost 2 bases and 8 bases, there was a span of 18 bases. This CDR3 comprises 16 residues. Germline V gene lookup returns CDR1 SEHNR and CDR2 FQNEAQ (reference sequence). The DNA for the CDR3 is TGTGCCAGCAGCTTAAAACGTCTGGGTTTCAGCGAAAAACTGTTTTTT. It translates to CASSLKRLGFSEKLFF.

The rearrangement links TRBV7-9 to TRBJ1-3; D gene uncertain. The ends were cut back, 3 bases at V and 0 bases at J, with 9 bases in the middle. Per germline, CDR1 SEHNR and CDR2 FQNEAQ (reference sequence). The CDR3 length is 15 residues. The CDR3 protein is CASSFGGISGNTIYF. The DNA of the CDR3 is TGTGCCAGCAGCTTCGGAGGGATCTCTGGAAACACCATATATTTT.

The chain joins TRBV27 to TRBJ1-5, with 7 bases matching TRBD1. The trim removed 6 bases at V and 0 bases at J, leaving 5 bases unmatched. The V gene's germline CDR1 is MNHEY and CDR2 SMNVEV (reference sequence). This CDR3 has 15 residues. The CDR3, as DNA: TGTGCCAGCAGCGCCGGGACAGTTAGCAATCAGCCCCAGCATTTT. This gives the protein CASSAGTVSNQPQHF.

The genes are TRBV5-1 and TRBJ2-7, with unresolved D. The germline V gene encodes CDR1 SGHRS and CDR2 YFSETQ. Trimming removed 0 bases from V and 4 bases from J, with 11 bases in between. CDR3 size: 14 residues. Here the CDR3 reads CASSLALRQYEQYF. Written as DNA, the CDR3 is TGCGCCAGCAGCTTGGCTTTGAGGCAGTACGAGCAGTACTTC.

This chain joins TRBV27 and TRBJ1-1; D is perhaps TRBD1 (6 bases). Trimming took 5 bases from V and 8 from J, leaving 15 bases between them. There are 13 residues in the CDR3. CDR1 and CDR2 (germline): MNHEY, SMNVEV (reference sequence). Here the CDR3 DNA reads TGTGCCAGCAGTCCCCAGACAGGACCAGAAGCTTTCTTT. As protein: CASSPQTGPEAFF.

This chain connects TRBV7-2 to TRBJ2-1; 7 bases fit TRBD1. Trimming at V came to 5 bases and at J to 6 bases, leaving 7 bases not matched to a gene. Germline CDR1 is SGHTA and CDR2 is FQGNSA. CDR3 length: 14 amino acids. The CDR3 DNA sequence: TGTGCCAGCAGCCCCGACAGGGCGCGCAATGAGCAGTTCTTC. Protein: CASSPDRARNEQFF.

The chain uses TRBV12-5 and TRBJ1-2; D gene unclear. The CDR3 covers 15 residues. Germline V gene sequence: CDR1 LGHNT, CDR2 FRNRAP. V lost 3 bases to trimming and J lost 3 bases, with 14 bases between them. CDR3 nucleotides: TGTGCTAGTGGTTTACGGCCCTCAAGGGACTATGGCTACACCTTC. Encoded protein: CASGLRPSRDYGYTF.

This clone was seen a few times. The chain couples TRBV6-5 to TRBJ1-5; maybe TRBD1 (5 bases). CDR3 length: 14 amino acids. Germline assignment: CDR1 MNHEY and CDR2 SVGAGI. Trimming took 8 bases from V and 6 from J, leaving 17 bases between them. CDR3 DNA sequence: TGTGCCAGCGGGGATAAGGGGCGAGGTCAGCCCCAGCATTTT. Amino acid sequence: CASGDKGRGQPQHF.

This chain connects TRBV2 to TRBJ2-7; the D is unclear. Germline assignment: CDR1 SNHLY and CDR2 FYNNEI. Trimming removed 5 bases from V and 0 bases from J, with 11 bases in between. The CDR3 spans 14 residues. The CDR3 protein is CASSPVVVSYEQYF. The DNA for the CDR3 is TGTGCCAGCAGTCCCGTCGTAGTCTCCTACGAGCAGTACTTC.

The rearrangement links TRBV19 to TRBJ2-1; 9 bases map to TRBD2. The CDR3 totals 15 residues. Germline V gene data show CDR1 as LNHDA and CDR2 as SQIVND (reference sequence). Trimming removed 10 bases from V and 7 bases from J; junction bases left unmatched: 14. The CDR3: CATNNLAGAGNEQFF. For the CDR3, the DNA is TGTGCCACCAATAACTTAGCGGGAGCGGGGAATGAGCAGTTCTTC.

This clone was found once. Here the CDR3 DNA reads TGTGCCAGCAGCCCGGACAGGAGGGGCACAGATACGCAGTATTTT. It is translated as CASSPDRRGTDTQYF. This chain connects TRBV7-9 to TRBJ2-3, with D perhaps matching TRBD1 (7 bases). This CDR3 has 15 amino acids. The V and J ends lost 5 bases and 1 base respectively, with 13 bases between them. Germline V CDR1 and CDR2: SEHNR, FQNEAQ (reference sequence).

The gene calls are TRBV5-4 and TRBJ2-3; D not certain. Germline CDR1 SGHNT, CDR2 YYREEE (reference sequence). Trimming cost V 10 bases and J 4 bases, with 16 bases left between them. The CDR3 length is 13 residues. CDR3 coding DNA: TGTGCCGGAAAAAAAGAGGCCCCAGATACGCAGTATTTT. It is translated as CAGKKEAPDTQYF.

This clone occurred once. V is TRBV12-3 or TRBV12-4 and J is TRBJ1-2; D is ambiguous. The CDR3 consists of 13 residues. Between the trimmed V and J ends, which lost 3 bases and 2 bases, there was a span of 7 bases. The CDR3 DNA reads TGTGCCAGCAGTTTTGTCAGGAACTATGGCTACACCTTC. As protein: CASSFVRNYGYTF.

CDR3 amino acids: CASSVEEGGFYEQYF. CDR3 nucleotide sequence: TGTGCCAGCAGCGTAGAGGAGGGGGGATTTTACGAGCAGTACTTC. The rearrangement links TRBV9 to TRBJ2-7, with D perhaps matching TRBD1 or TRBD2 (6 bases each). The CDR3 has 15 residues. The V end was cut by 0 bases, the J end by 4 bases, with 14 bases between. From germline, CDR1 is SGDLS and CDR2 YYNGEE.

The CDR3, as DNA: TGTGCCAGCAGCTTGTGGGGAACAGACCAAGAGACCCAGTACTTC. This gives the protein CASSLWGTDQETQYF. The J gene is TRBJ2-5, the V gene TRBV5-8; D is unclear. CDR3 length: 15 amino acids. The germline V gene encodes CDR1 SGHTS and CDR2 YDEGEE. The germline V and J ends were trimmed by 1 base and 0 bases, with 10 bases remaining between them.

V gene TRBV18 combines with J gene TRBJ2-2; D not resolved. V dropped 3 bases and J dropped 8 bases, with 13 bases sitting between them. CDR1 and CDR2 from the germline V gene are KGHSH and LQKENI. The CDR3 consists of 14 residues. This chain's CDR3 is CASSPQDQMGELFF. The CDR3 DNA reads TGTGCCAGCTCACCCCAGGATCAAATGGGGGAGCTGTTTTTT. Full variable domain (missing parts from reference TRBV18 and TRBJ2-2): NAGVMQNPRHLVRRRGQEARLRCSPMKGHSHVYWYRQLPEEGLKFMVYLQKENIIDESGMPKERFSAEFPKEGPSILRIQQVVRGDSAAYFCASSPQDQMGELFFGEGSRLTVL.

The CDR3 nucleotides are TGTGCCAGCCGGGAGAGCGCCTACAATGAGCAGTTCTTC. Its translation is CASRESAYNEQFF. The genes are TRBV15 and TRBJ2-1; the D gene is possibly TRBD2 (6 bases). Looked up from germline, CDR1 is LNHNV and CDR2 is YYDKDF (reference sequence). This CDR3 comprises 13 residues. Between the trimmed V and J ends, which lost 10 bases and 2 bases, there was a span of 12 bases.

The chain has TRBV25-1 and TRBJ1-5, with D possibly matching TRBD1 (5 bases). CDR3 length equals 13 residues. The germline gives CDR1 MGHDK, CDR2 SYGVNS. V was pared by 2 bases and J by 7 bases, with 9 bases between. The CDR3 nucleotides are TGTGCCAGCAGTGAACAGGGCAGGCAGCCCCAGCATTTT. Translating it yields CASSEQGRQPQHF.

J is TRBJ2-1 and V is TRBV5-1, with 10 bases aligning to TRBD2. This CDR3 is 16 amino acids long. CDR1 and CDR2 (germline): SGHRS, YFSETQ. Trimming cost V 3 bases and J 3 bases; bases outside gene matches: 6. CDR3 coding DNA: TGCGCCAGCAGCTCCCTAGCGGGGGCGATCTACAATGAGCAGTTCTTC. It translates to CASSSLAGAIYNEQFF.

V is TRBV5-1 and J is TRBJ1-3; 9 nucleotides line up with TRBD1. Germline loops: CDR1 SGHRS, CDR2 YFSETQ. The CDR3 has 18 residues. Germline trimming cut 4 bases from V and 0 bases from J; bases unmatched to any gene: 11. CDR3 region: CASSPRDRAHLSGNTIYF. The CDR3 bases are TGCGCCAGCAGCCCCCGGGACAGGGCACATCTCTCTGGAAACACCATATATTTT. Full variable domain (rest looked up from reference TRBV5-1 and TRBJ1-3): KAGVTQTPRYLIKTRGQQVTLSCSPISGHRSVSWYQQTPGQGLQFLFEYFSETQRNKGNFPGRFSGRQFSNSRSEMNVSTLELGDSALYLCASSPRDRAHLSGNTIYFGEGSWLTVV.